A selection of T cell receptor beta chains follows, all from one sample in a study of T cells in Graves' hyperthyroidism and ophthalmopathy. MiXCR, run by TCRdb on the multiplex PCR reads, gives a single entry per CDR3 protein. The sample shows 500,000 to 550,000 distinct CDR3 sequences, less than 25% of them seen only once. The specimen was blood. The receptor set was obtained from a young man with Graves' hyperthyroidism. CDR3s include the opening cysteine and the closing phenylalanine or tryptophan. The order of the fields is J gene, clone size, V gene, D gene, CDR3 DNA, CDR3 protein. A D gene is named only where the DNA matches it firmly. Not all rows give a size; the values are once, few, many and, for expanded clones, a class.

>TRBJ2-2|NA|TRBV3-1|NA
TGTGCCAGCAGCCAGAGGAGGCAGGATAACACCGGGGAGCTGTTTTTT
CASSQRRQDNTGELFF
>TRBJ1-1|NA|TRBV6-5|NA
TGTGCCAGCAGTTTTTACAGGGACGCTGAAGCTTTCTTT
CASSFYRDAEAFF
>TRBJ2-7|many|TRBV2|TRBD1
TGTGCCAGCAGTGCGGCGGACAGGGGCTACGAGCAGTACTTC
CASSAADRGYEQYF
>TRBJ1-1|many|TRBV7-9|TRBD1
TGTGCCAGCAGCTTAGGGGACAGTCCCACTGAAGCTTTCTTT
CASSLGDSPTEAFF
>TRBJ1-1|many|TRBV15|NA
TGTGCCACCGGTAAAAGGGACACTGAAGCTTTCTTT
CATGKRDTEAFF
>TRBJ2-7|many|TRBV6-5|NA
TGTGCCAGCAGTTACTCCGGGTTCGGGGCCCAATCCTACGAGCAGTACTTC
CASSYSGFGAQSYEQYF
>TRBJ1-3|many|TRBV19|NA
TGTGCCAGTAGTACGTCCATCTCTGGAAACACCATATATTTT
CASSTSISGNTIYF
>TRBJ2-5|many|TRBV11-2|NA
TGTGCCAGCAGCAGGACGGCCCTCCAGACCCAGTACTTC
CASSRTALQTQYF
>TRBJ1-5|NA|TRBV11-2|NA
TGTGCCAGCAGTCCGGACGGATCTAGCAATCAGCCCCAGCATTTT
CASSPDGSSNQPQHF
>TRBJ2-2|NA|TRBV6-1|NA
TGTGCCAGCAGTGAAAATCGGGGGGCAAACACCGGGGAGCTGTTTTTT
CASSENRGANTGELFF
>TRBJ1-1|many|TRBV28|NA
TGTGCCAGCAGTATCGACAGCAACACTGAAGCTTTCTTT
CASSIDSNTEAFF
>TRBJ2-6|many|TRBV5-1|NA
TGCGCCAGCAGCTTGGAAGGGGGGGCCTCTGGGGCCAACGTCCTGACTTTC
CASSLEGGASGANVLTF
>TRBJ1-5|few|TRBV28|TRBD1
TGTGCCAGCAGTCTCTCCTTGGCAGGGGGTCAGCCCCAGCATTTT
CASSLSLAGGQPQHF
>TRBJ2-4|NA|TRBV10-1|NA
TGCGCCAGCAGTGAGGACAAAAACATTAAGTACTTC
CASSEDKNIKYF
>TRBJ1-1|NA|TRBV28|TRBD1
TGTGCCAGCAGTTCCCCGGGACAGGGAATCACTGAAGCTTTCTTT
CASSSPGQGITEAFF
>TRBJ1-1|many|TRBV11-1|TRBD1
TGTGCCAGCAGCTCGCTACACAGGGGAGACACTGAAGCTTTCTTT
CASSSLHRGDTEAFF
>TRBJ2-6|NA|TRBV12-3/TRBV12-4|NA
TGTGCCAGCAGTTTTAAGGGTTCTGGGGCCAACGTCCTGACTTTC
CASSFKGSGANVLTF
>TRBJ2-5|NA|TRBV13|TRBD1
TGTGCCAGCAGCCCTCAAGGACAGGACCAAGAGACCCAGTACTTC
CASSPQGQDQETQYF
>TRBJ2-5|NA|TRBV12-3/TRBV12-4|TRBD1
TGTGCCAGCAGTCGGACAGGGGGAACAAGTCCCCAGTACTTC
CASSRTGGTSPQYF
>TRBJ2-7|NA|TRBV10-3|TRBD1
TGTGCCATCAGTGAGTCCAAGACAGGGGTCCATTCCTACGAGCATTACTTC
CAISESKTGVHSYEHYF
>TRBJ1-6|NA|TRBV30|NA
TGTGCCTGGACGGGGGACACCAGGAATTCACCCCTCCACTTT
CAWTGDTRNSPLHF
>TRBJ1-5|many|TRBV6-1|NA
TGTGCCAGCAGTGACAAGGGGTGGCCCCAGCATTTT
CASSDKGWPQHF
>TRBJ2-2|many|TRBV20-1|NA
TGCAGGCGGGGCAGTGGGTCCACCGGGGAGCTGTTTTTT
CRRGSGSTGELFF
>TRBJ2-7|many|TRBV20-1|TRBD1
TGCAGTGCCACACAGGGGACCTACGAGCAGTACTTC
CSATQGTYEQYF
>TRBJ1-1|NA|TRBV28|TRBD1
TGTGCCAGCAGTTTATTGGACAGGGAAGCTTTCTTT
CASSLLDREAFF
>TRBJ2-4|NA|TRBV12-3/TRBV12-4|TRBD2
TGTGCCAGCAGTTCGACTAGCGGGGGGGCTAGAAACATTCAGTACTTC
CASSSTSGGARNIQYF
>TRBJ2-7|many|TRBV4-1|TRBD2
TGCGCCAGCAGCTATCCCGGGACTAGCGACCCCTACGAGCAGTACTTC
CASSYPGTSDPYEQYF
>TRBJ2-3|NA|TRBV2|TRBD2
TGTGCCAGCAGTGAAGTTCCCACTTTAGCGGGGGGGAGCACAGATACGCAGTATTTT
CASSEVPTLAGGSTDTQYF
>TRBJ2-2|NA|TRBV15|TRBD1
TGTGCCACCAAAGGGGACAGGGTGTCCACCGGGGAGCTGTTTTTT
CATKGDRVSTGELFF
>TRBJ2-5|many|TRBV5-6|NA
TGTGCCAGCACCCCTCAGGGGGGGACACAAGAGACCCAGTACTTC
CASTPQGGTQETQYF
>TRBJ1-6|few|TRBV28|NA
TGTGCCAGCAGTACTCGGACGGAACGCAATTCACCCCTCCACTTT
CASSTRTERNSPLHF
>TRBJ2-6|many|TRBV12-3/TRBV12-4|NA
TGTGCCAGCAGTTTAGGGGATCTTTGGGCTGGGGCCAACGTCCTGACTTTC
CASSLGDLWAGANVLTF
>TRBJ2-5|NA|TRBV28|NA
TGTGCCAGCAGACCCCACAGGGATTTGGAGACCCAGTACTTC
CASRPHRDLETQYF
>TRBJ1-1|many|TRBV20-1|NA
TGCAGTGCCGAAGGCAGTGGCGCTTTCTTT
CSAEGSGAFF
>TRBJ1-1|many|TRBV24-1|NA
TGTGCCACCAGTGACCACAAACAGGGTATGTCTGAAGCTTTCTTT
CATSDHKQGMSEAFF